One and the same sample provided the 25 T cell receptor beta chains below, sequenced in a study of Graves' ophthalmopathy and Graves' hyperthyroidism. RNA transcripts were the template, and TCR beta CDR3 regions were amplified from them. An initial RT-PCR round employing HTBI primers preceded a second-round multiplex PCR. Using its own MiXCR run on the multiplex PCR reads, TCRdb lists one record per CDR3 protein. The sample carries over 500,000 distinct CDR3 sequences, over 20% recorded once. The specimen was peripheral blood. Receptor source: a woman between 18 and 30 years old with stable Graves' hyperthyroidism. Some clones in this sample may be carry-over from other donors' samples.

In this sample, this clonotype turned up many times. This chain joins TRBV28 and TRBJ1-6; no firm D call. The CDR3 has 17 residues. The V end lost 4 bases, the J end lost 0 bases, and 13 bases lay between the germline ends. The germline V gene has CDR1 MDHEN and CDR2 SYDVKM. The CDR3 coding sequence is TGTGCCAGCAGTTCCCACTTGGCCAGCTCCTATAATTCACCCCTCCACTTT. This codes for CASSSHLASSYNSPLHF. Looking up the rest from reference TRBV28 and TRBJ1-6 gives the full variable domain: DVKVTQSSRYLVKRTGEKVFLECVQDMDHENMFWYRQDPGLGLRLIYFSYDVKMKEKGDIPEGYSVSREKKERFSLILESASTNQTSMYLCASSSHLASSYNSPLHFGNGTRLTVT.

V is TRBV12-5 and J is TRBJ1-1; D uncertain. The V gene's germline CDR1 is LGHNT and CDR2 FRNRAP. The CDR3 totals 13 residues. Trimming took off 6 bases at V and 5 bases at J, with 13 bases between the two ends. The CDR3 DNA follows: TGTGCTAGTGGCCCTTTAGTTGGAACTGAAGCTTTCTTT. This sequence encodes CASGPLVGTEAFF.

This clonotype was seen ten or more times. V and J are TRBV10-3 and TRBJ1-1; a weak D match, TRBD1 (5 bases). Trimming stripped 4 bases from V and 0 bases from J, with 15 bases between. Germline CDR1 is ENHRY and CDR2 is SYGVKD. The CDR3 has 16 amino acids. The CDR3: CAISVDRGGMNTEAFF. DNA for the CDR3: TGTGCCATCAGTGTCGACAGAGGAGGCATGAACACTGAAGCTTTCTTT.

This clonotype came up many times. This chain joins TRBV24-1 and TRBJ2-5; the match to TRBD2 covers 13 bases. This CDR3 region has 15 residues. J gave up 4 bases and V 4 bases, and 2 bases lay outside the gene matches. Germline values: CDR1 KGHDR, CDR2 SFDVKD. The CDR3 loop reads CATSEGLAGTETQYF. The DNA of the CDR3 is TGTGCCACCAGTGAGGGACTAGCGGGAACAGAGACCCAGTACTTC.

The V and J genes are TRBV28 and TRBJ2-2; weak D call: TRBD1 (5 bases). Germline-derived CDR1 and CDR2 are MDHEN and SYDVKM. Trimming removed 6 bases from V and 6 bases from J, with 14 bases in between. The CDR3 sequence is 14 residues long. The CDR3 sequence: CASRIPGNSGELFF. Here the CDR3 DNA reads TGTGCCAGCAGGATTCCAGGGAATTCCGGGGAGCTGTTTTTT.

The chain is built from TRBV28 and TRBJ2-7, with 8 positions matching TRBD2. The trim removed 5 bases at V and 5 bases at J, leaving 11 bases unmatched. There are 15 residues in the CDR3. The germline gives CDR1 MDHEN, CDR2 SYDVKM. CDR3 loop: CASSPGTPGGNEQYF. CDR3 sequence (DNA): TGTGCCAGCAGTCCCGGGACTCCGGGGGGGAACGAGCAGTACTTC.

This clonotype was observed at least ten times. V and J are TRBV11-2 and TRBJ1-2; the D is unclear. The CDR3 runs to 13 residues. The V end lost 1 base, the J end lost 3 bases, and 6 bases lay between the germline ends. Looked up from germline, CDR1 is SGHAT and CDR2 is FQNNGV. The chain's CDR3 is CASSLAQYYGYTF. CDR3 nucleotides: TGTGCCAGCAGCTTAGCACAGTACTATGGCTACACCTTC.

This chain connects TRBV6-9 to TRBJ1-5; D unclear. CDR1 MNHGY and CDR2 SVAAGI come from the germline V gene. This CDR3 comprises 20 residues. Deletions cut 8 bases from V and 1 base from J, with 30 bases between. CDR3 nucleotide sequence: TGTGCCAGCGACAACCGCGCGACCGGGCTCCCGGCGGTAAGCAATCAGCCCCAGCATTTT. Encoded protein: CASDNRATGLPAVSNQPQHF.

The chain uses TRBV4-1 and TRBJ1-1, with no clear D. Germline lookup yields CDR1 MGHRA and CDR2 YSYEKL. The CDR3 has 15 amino acids. V lost 0 bases and J 5 bases, leaving 13 bases between the germline ends. The DNA of the CDR3 is TGCGCCAGCAGCCAAGATCCGGGGTATGGGACTGAAGCTTTCTTT. Translation: CASSQDPGYGTEAFF.

This clonotype has ten or more counts. This chain uses TRBV28 with TRBJ1-2; D is uncertain. This CDR3 comprises 12 residues. V was trimmed by 6 bases and J by 2 bases, leaving 7 bases between them. Germline CDR1 and CDR2: MDHEN and SYDVKM. The CDR3 DNA follows: TGTGCCAGCAGGTCACCAAACTATGGCTACACCTTC. Protein sequence: CASRSPNYGYTF.

This clonotype was seen ten or more times. This chain uses TRBV6-5 with TRBJ1-1; D is perhaps TRBD1 (6 bases). CDR3 length: 14 residues. Looked up from germline, CDR1 is MNHEY and CDR2 is SVGAGI. Deletions cut 2 bases from V and 1 base from J, with 8 bases between. The CDR3 here is CASSYRGGNTEAFF. The DNA of the CDR3 is TGTGCCAGCAGTTACCGAGGGGGGAACACTGAAGCTTTCTTT.

The chain joins TRBV12-3 or TRBV12-4 to TRBJ2-7; 15 bases are a match to TRBD2. J gave up 4 bases and V 5 bases, and 3 bases lay outside the gene matches. The CDR3 spans 15 residues. This chain's CDR3 is CASSRTSGRVYEQYF. CDR3 in DNA: TGTGCCAGCAGTAGGACTAGCGGGAGGGTTTACGAGCAGTACTTC.

There are many counts of this clonotype. The chain couples TRBV4-2 to TRBJ1-2; D unclear. Germline assignment: CDR1 LGHNA and CDR2 YNFKEQ. This CDR3 region has 16 residues. Trimming removed 1 base at V and 5 bases at J, with 17 bases between. The CDR3 sequence is CASSQVAGERIYGYTF. DNA for the CDR3: TGTGCCAGCAGCCAAGTGGCCGGAGAAAGAATTTATGGCTACACCTTC.

This clonotype was counted only a few times. The CDR3 sequence: CASSIEQTNTEAFF. The CDR3 region has the DNA TGTGCCAGTAGTATTGAACAAACGAACACTGAAGCTTTCTTT. The rearrangement uses TRBV19 and TRBJ1-1; D is uncertain. The CDR3 is 14 amino acids. The germline V gene encodes CDR1 LNHDA and CDR2 SQIVND (reference sequence). V lost 3 bases and J 1 base, leaving 9 bases between the germline ends.

Ten or more counts support this clonotype. The chain carries TRBV28 and TRBJ2-7; possible D gene TRBD1, 6 bases. The V end lost 5 bases, the J end lost 5 bases, and 13 bases lay between the germline ends. The CDR3 loop spans 13 amino acids. CDR1 and CDR2 from the germline V gene are MDHEN and SYDVKM. The CDR3 sequence is CASSPNRVNEQYF. The DNA for the CDR3 is TGTGCCAGCAGTCCAAACAGGGTCAACGAGCAGTACTTC.

The chain couples TRBV27 to TRBJ2-2, with D uncertain. Germline CDR1 reads MNHEY; CDR2 reads SMNVEV (reference sequence). The CDR3 has 15 residues. Trimming took 0 bases from V and 4 from J, leaving 9 bases between them. The CDR3 DNA reads as TGTGCCAGCAGTTTATCGGGAAAGGGCACCGGGGAGCTGTTTTTT. Residues: CASSLSGKGTGELFF.

In the case of this clonotype: A clone one base away is much larger, so this may be a read error. J is TRBJ1-5 and V is TRBV20-1, with 8 bases fitting TRBD1. This CDR3 is built from 13 residues. Germline CDR1 is DFQATT and CDR2 is SNEGSKA (reference sequence). V shed 6 bases, J shed 3 bases, and the junction held 4 bases outside the gene matches. The chain's CDR3 is CSAWTGNNQPQHF. The CDR3 DNA follows: TGCAGTGCCTGGACAGGGAACAATCAGCCCCAGCATTTT.

This clonotype has a count of ten or more. The rearrangement links TRBV10-2 to TRBJ1-3; maybe TRBD1 (6 bases). The CDR3 covers 15 residues. In germline, CDR1 is WSHSY, CDR2 SAAADI. The V end lost 6 bases, the J end lost 4 bases, and 16 bases lay between the germline ends. The CDR3 reads CASRARDMRGNTIYF. The CDR3 region has the DNA TGCGCCAGCAGAGCCCGGGACATGAGAGGAAACACCATATATTTT.

In this sample, this clonotype turned up many times. This chain links TRBV2 with TRBJ1-2, with unresolved D. This CDR3 contains 11 residues. V lost 2 bases, J lost 8 bases, and 6 bases lay in between. Germline-derived CDR1 and CDR2 are SNHLY and FYNNEI. The CDR3, as DNA: TGTGCCAGCAGTGAATCCCGGGGCTACACCTTC. Its translation is CASSESRGYTF.

V is TRBV28 and J is TRBJ2-7; 7 bases line up with TRBD1. The J segment lost 0 bases and the V segment lost 8 bases, leaving 10 bases of the junction unmatched. CDR1 is MDHEN and CDR2 is SYDVKM in the germline V gene. CDR3 length: 15 residues. DNA for the CDR3: TGTGCCAGCTCACCGGACAGGAGGTCCTCCTACGAGCAGTACTTC. Translating gives CASSPDRRSSYEQYF.

This clonotype was seen a handful of times. The gene calls are TRBV5-1 and TRBJ1-6; D uncertain. V was cut by 0 bases and J by 7 bases, with 11 bases left in between. CDR1 SGHRS and CDR2 YFSETQ come from the germline V gene. The CDR3 is 15 residues long. CDR3 sequence reads: CASSLGAAGNSPLHF. CDR3 bases: TGCGCCAGCAGCTTGGGGGCCGCGGGGAATTCACCCCTCCACTTT.

This clonotype was seen many times. The chain carries TRBV6-5 and TRBJ1-3; D gene uncertain. V lost 0 bases, J lost 0 bases, and 9 bases lay in between. Germline assignment: CDR1 MNHEY and CDR2 SVGAGI. The CDR3 has 16 residues. CDR3 in amino acids: CASSYSSHFSGNTIYF. The CDR3 bases are TGTGCCAGCAGTTACTCGAGCCATTTCTCTGGAAACACCATATATTTT.

Many counts were recorded for this clonotype. The rearrangement joins TRBV10-3 to TRBJ1-5; D is undetermined. Trimming removed 8 bases at V and 4 bases at J, with 18 bases between. Germline lookup yields CDR1 ENHRY and CDR2 SYGVKD. This CDR3 is built from 15 residues. This chain's CDR3 is CAIADREGRNQPQHF. CDR3 DNA sequence: TGTGCCATCGCCGATCGGGAAGGGAGGAATCAGCCCCAGCATTTT.

Turning to this clonotype: In this CDR3 the conserved last residue, phenylalanine or tryptophan, is missing, so a read error is likely. The chain combines TRBV19 with TRBJ1-3; 7 bases map to TRBD1. The CDR3 has 17 amino acids. V lost 1 base, J lost 0 bases, and 6 bases stayed unmatched. The V gene's germline CDR1 is LNHDA and CDR2 SQIVND (reference sequence). The CDR3 DNA reads TGTGCCAGTAGTATAGCCGCGACAGGGCTCTCTGGAAACACCATATATTAT. The encoded protein is CASSIAATGLSGNTIYY.

This clonotype appeared a few times. The rearrangement links TRBV12-3 or TRBV12-4 to TRBJ2-7, with D possibly being TRBD2 (5 bases). The CDR3 spans 15 residues. V was trimmed by 3 bases and J by 2 bases, leaving 14 bases between them. CDR3 sequence reads: CASSLMAGPPYEQYF. DNA of the CDR3: TGTGCCAGCAGTTTGATGGCGGGCCCTCCCTACGAGCAGTACTTC.